Listed below are T cell receptor beta chains from one sample, sequenced in a study of human T cells and chemical hapten exposure. One entry per CDR3 protein results from TCRdb running MiXCR on the RACE reads. The sample has around 300,000 distinct CDR3 sequences, around 7% seen once. This specimen consisted of whole blood, obtained in connection with sensitization to the hapten diphenylcyclopropenone (DPC). The receptor set was obtained from a woman aged 18 to 35 with alopecia areata. Some clones in this sample may be carry-over from other donors' samples. CDR3s include the opening cysteine and the closing phenylalanine or tryptophan. Each record gives: clone size, J gene, V gene, D gene, CDR3 DNA, CDR3 protein. The D gene is left open where the match is weak. The size field is filled for only some rows; it gives once, few, many or a size class.

few | TRBJ1-1 | TRBV9 | TRBD1 | TGTGCCAGCAGCGTCTCGCCGACAGGGTACACTGAAGCTTTCTTT | CASSVSPTGYTEAFF
many | TRBJ2-3 | TRBV11-2 | TRBD2 | TGTGCCAGCAGCACCCGGGACCTGACTAGCGGGGGGCGAACAGATACGCAGTATTTT | CASSTRDLTSGGRTDTQYF
many | TRBJ2-5 | TRBV5-1 | TRBD1 | TGCGCCAGCAGCGGGGGACAGGGGTACCAAGAGACCCAGTACTTC | CASSGGQGYQETQYF
few | TRBJ1-3 | TRBV9 | NA | TGTGCCAGCAGCGCACCGAATCCAGGGCCCTCTGGAAACACCATATATTTT | CASSAPNPGPSGNTIYF
few | TRBJ1-2 | TRBV5-4 | TRBD1 | TGTGCCAGCAACGTACAGGGGGCTAACTATGGCTACACCTTC | CASNVQGANYGYTF
few | TRBJ1-1 | TRBV6-6 | NA | TGTGCCAGCAGTTACTCGAGCAGTGAAGCTTTCTTT | CASSYSSSEAFF
many | TRBJ2-5 | TRBV6-5 | NA | TGTGCCAGCGGGGCCAGCCAAGAGACCCAGTACTTC | CASGASQETQYF
NA | TRBJ1-1 | TRBV15 | NA | TGTGCCACCAGCAGAATATTACAGGGGAACACTGAAGCTTTCTTT | CATSRILQGNTEAFF
few | TRBJ2-3 | TRBV4-3 | NA | TGCGCCAGCAGCCAAGATTATGAGGGGGGGCCTTTAGGAGATACGCAGTATTTT | CASSQDYEGGPLGDTQYF
few | TRBJ1-1 | TRBV9 | NA | TGTGCCAGCAGCTTCCGGGCGGCCGGGGGCACTGAAGCTTTCTTT | CASSFRAAGGTEAFF
NA | TRBJ2-2 | TRBV2 | NA | TGTGCCAGCAGTGCAGTAGAATACGGCACCGGGGAGCTGTTTTTT | CASSAVEYGTGELFF
NA | TRBJ1-3 | TRBV10-3 | TRBD1 | TGTGCCATCAGCCGACAGGGGCTCTCTGGAAACACCATATATTTT | CAISRQGLSGNTIYF
NA | TRBJ1-5 | TRBV6-6 | NA | TGTGCCAGCAGGACCGGATTCAATCAGCCCCAGCATTTT | CASRTGFNQPQHF
NA | TRBJ1-2 | TRBV6-5 | NA | TGTGCCAGCAGTCGGGACCCAATTATTGGAGGCTACACCTTC | CASSRDPIIGGYTF
many | TRBJ1-1 | TRBV5-6 | TRBD1 | TGTGCCAGCAGCTTAGGGGGCGTAGGGATTGAAGCTTTCTTT | CASSLGGVGIEAFF
many | TRBJ2-3 | TRBV6-5 | NA | TGTGCCAGCAGCCTGGGGCTGGGGGCCCCCACAGATACGCAGTATTTT | CASSLGLGAPTDTQYF
NA | TRBJ2-3 | TRBV5-1 | TRBD1 | TGCGCCAGCAGCTTGGTGGCGGGGACAGGGTATCGGGCCGCAGATACGCAGTATTTT | CASSLVAGTGYRAADTQYF
many | TRBJ1-5 | TRBV3-1 | NA | TGTGCCAGCAGCGGGGGGAGGGGTCAGCCCCAGCATTTT | CASSGGRGQPQHF
NA | TRBJ1-2 | TRBV3-1 | TRBD1 | TGTGCCAGCAGCCAAGATTTGGACAGGGGCAGCTATGGCTACACCTTC | CASSQDLDRGSYGYTF
NA | TRBJ1-5 | TRBV20-1 | NA | TGCAGTGCTAGGCCGAGCAATCAGCCCCAGCATTTT | CSARPSNQPQHF
NA | TRBJ2-7 | TRBV5-6 | TRBD1 | TGTGCCAGCAGCTTTAGGACAGGCTGGGCCGAGCAGTACTTC | CASSFRTGWAEQYF
many | TRBJ1-4 | TRBV7-9 | NA | TGTGCCAGCAGCCCACAGAGTGAAAAACTGTTTTTT | CASSPQSEKLFF
many | TRBJ2-6 | TRBV27 | NA | TGTGCCAGCAGTATCCTGATCCCCTCTGGGGCCAACGTCCTGACTTTC | CASSILIPSGANVLTF
NA | TRBJ1-6 | TRBV2 | NA | TGTGCCAGCAGAGGGGATAATTCACCCCTCCACTTT | CASRGDNSPLHF
many | TRBJ1-5 | TRBV20-1 | TRBD1 | TGCAGTGCCCCCGGACAGGGAGGTTCGGTTATACAGCCCCAGCATTTT | CSAPGQGGSVIQPQHF
NA | TRBJ1-2 | TRBV16 | TRBD1 | TGTGCCAGCAGCCAGGACAGGATTTCTGGCTACACCTTC | CASSQDRISGYTF
few | TRBJ1-4 | TRBV12-3/TRBV12-4 | TRBD1 | TGTGCCAGCAGTTATGACAGGGTTTCCGAAAAACTGTTTTTT | CASSYDRVSEKLFF
NA | TRBJ2-5 | TRBV12-3/TRBV12-4 | NA | TGTGCCAGCAGTGGGCCAGCAACACGTCCGGAGACCCAGTACTTC | CASSGPATRPETQYF
NA | TRBJ2-3 | TRBV6-1 | TRBD2 | TGTGCCAGCAACCCCAACGGGGCTAGCGGGGGGACTAAAGATACGCAGTATTTT | CASNPNGASGGTKDTQYF
NA | TRBJ2-2 | TRBV11-1 | NA | TGTGCCAGCAGCTCTAGACAGGCAGCGAACACCGGGGAGCTGTTTTTT | CASSSRQAANTGELFF
many | TRBJ1-5 | TRBV10-3 | NA | TGTGCCATCAGTGAGGGGGAATGGGGGAATCAGCCCCAGCATTTT | CAISEGEWGNQPQHF
NA | TRBJ1-1 | TRBV20-1 | NA | TGCAGTGCTAGATTAGGGCGGAACACTGAAGCTTTCTTT | CSARLGRNTEAFF
NA | TRBJ1-4 | TRBV20-1 | NA | TGCAGTTCTGAACTAGTTGGCAGGGGTGGTGAAAAACTGTTTTTT | CSSELVGRGGEKLFF
many | TRBJ2-2 | TRBV6-1 | TRBD1 | TGTGCCAGTGACCGACAGGGTTTACCCGGGGAGCTGTTTTTT | CASDRQGLPGELFF
few | TRBJ1-5 | TRBV10-3 | TRBD1 | TGTGCCATCAGTGAGGGGACAGGGGGCAGTAACAATCAGCCCCAGCATTTT | CAISEGTGGSNNQPQHF
many | TRBJ2-3 | TRBV12-3/TRBV12-4 | TRBD1 | TGTGCCAGCAGATGGACAGGAATAGAAAGTACGCAGTATTTT | CASRWTGIESTQYF
NA | TRBJ1-1 | TRBV20-1 | NA | TGCAGTGCTATGGTAGCAAACACTGAAGCTTTCTTT | CSAMVANTEAFF
few | TRBJ2-3 | TRBV20-1 | NA | TGCAGTGCTAGAGATTTTAGCACAGATACGCAGTATTTT | CSARDFSTDTQYF
many | TRBJ1-1 | TRBV6-2/TRBV6-3 | NA | TGTGCCAGCAGTGGGATGTACACTGAAGCTTTCTTT | CASSGMYTEAFF
few | TRBJ1-2 | TRBV19 | TRBD1 | TGTGCCAGTAGTACCGCGGGGACAGGGGATCTCTATGGCTACACCTTC | CASSTAGTGDLYGYTF
many | TRBJ2-2 | TRBV3-1 | NA | TGTGCCAGCAGCCAAGATCGACGGGTCACCGGGGAGCTGTTTTTT | CASSQDRRVTGELFF
many | TRBJ1-2 | TRBV7-9 | NA | TGTGCCAGCAAGTGGCAGGGAGACTATGGCTACACCTTC | CASKWQGDYGYTF
few | TRBJ2-2 | TRBV4-1 | TRBD2 | TGCGCCAGCAGCCGAGGGCGGGGGGACACCGGGGAGCTGTTTTTT | CASSRGRGDTGELFF
few | TRBJ2-7 | TRBV6-2/TRBV6-3 | NA | TGTGCCAGCAGTCACGGACCGACTGGGCAGTACTTC | CASSHGPTGQYF